This section outlines one T cell receptor (beta chain) sequence together with its context. This entry comes from a study of beta chain features in type 1 diabetes. Sequencing targeted expressed TCRB transcripts, as all isolated RNA had been reverse transcribed. Profiling relied on immunoSEQ multiplex PCR, and the TCRdb table lists in-frame clones only, not all of them. The table records 860,000 or so clones, 15% to 20% of them present only once. Sequencing was carried out using naive CD4+ T cells from blood. The source of this sequence is a woman between 18 and 29 years old in good health.

The CDR3, as DNA: TGTGCCAGCAGCTTACGTGGGGACAGAGCTCAAGAGACCCAGTACTTC. Protein product: CASSLRGDRAQETQYF. This rearrangement joins TRBV7-2 to TRBJ2-5, with 7 positions matching TRBD1. The CDR3 sequence is 16 residues long. Germline lookup yields CDR1 SGHTA and CDR2 FQGNSA. The V gene end was trimmed by 2 bases and the J gene end by 2 bases; junction bases not matched to a gene: 8.